This T cell receptor (beta chain) was identified during a study of identical twins (TCRdb year 2016). Regarding the complete study: The study deep-sequenced TCR alpha and beta repertoires from monozygotic twins, unrelated adults of various ages and cord blood to test whether fetal clonotypes persist. To rule out contamination, replicate twin experiments were performed at different times with different library preparation protocols. The study at large found these results: In monozygotic twins, recombination models systematically underestimated out-of-frame TCR alpha sharing, but the models matched the sharing seen between unrelated individuals. Because the same donors could not be followed over many years, the conclusions relied on cross-sectional statistical analysis. Zero-insertion analyses could be partly confounded by invariant T cells such as MAIT and iNKT, though diverse VJ usage argued against such confounding for most clonotypes. Excess twin sharing in beta out-of-frame sequences was weaker because fewer shared sequences lowered the signal-to-noise ratio. Fewer insertions were carried by abundant cord blood beta clonotypes, a similar but weaker trend appeared in young adult naive repertoires, and no such trend appeared in memory repertoires. Compared with coincidental sharing between unrelated individuals, out-of-frame TCR alpha sequences shared between twins showed an excess of sequences with low generation probability.

Receptor libraries were prepared by 5' RACE. Sequencing relied on an Illumina HiSeq 2000. Template switching introduced a universal primer binding site; the final cDNA contained a unique molecular identifier, enabling accurate counting of TCR cDNA molecules. Specific primers in the conserved constant-segment region were used to synthesize first-strand cDNA for TCR alpha and beta chains. To control for contamination, every cDNA library was double barcoded, receiving both a SMART-Mk sample barcode and Illumina barcodes. TruSeq adapter sequences along with Illumina sample barcodes were introduced in two successive PCR steps. The Illumina HiSeq platform was used with custom primers to sequence TCR alpha and beta cDNA libraries. In the paper's pipeline: Raw reads were processed with MiGEC to extract unique molecular identifiers, and MiXCR was used to determine CDR3 positions. For each individual, recombination models were inferred using an EM algorithm with the repgenHMM and IGoR tools. Shared clonotype analysis was performed with the tcR package in R, normalizing sharing by the product of cloneset sizes. To study raw recombination without the effects of thymic and clonal selection, out-of-frame nonproductive sequences were analyzed. TCRdb reran the public reads through fastp at Q25 and MiXCR, keeping productive beta chains. Rows are combined by CDR3 protein, so each entry shows the most common genes and DNA. The V and J calls, along with clone size, are taken from TCRdb and not from the paper's own processing. The sample table records 450,000 or so distinct CDR3 sequences; approximately 15% of these occur just once. The biggest ten clones account for 0.4% to 0.55% of the sample.

Turning to this clonotype: No cognate antigen has been identified for it. No per-base quality is available; no much larger clone lies one base away.

Every donor in the study was a healthy Caucasian. The twin cohort consisted of three pairs of female monozygotic twins, all aged roughly 18 to 29 years. CD4+ and CD8+ T cell populations were isolated with positive isolation kits from Invitrogen. V loses 8 bases at its end and J loses 4 bases; junction bases beyond the gene matches: 11. The CDR3 measures 14 amino acids from cysteine to phenylalanine. Only the CDR3 DNA stays, 42 bases, in frame from base 1. The germline V gene gives CDR1 as SGHTA and CDR2 as FQGNSA. These sequences were also reported in another study, on yellow fever vaccine responses in identical twins. The second study's paper adds: According to the authors, in identical twins the way T cells responded to vaccination appeared partly convergent and partly personalized. In identical twins, the study followed T cell clones that responded to the vaccine with precision.

The sequence was obtained from a woman in her late teens or twenties in good health. Sequencing was performed on CD4+ T cells sorted from blood. The chain is assembled from TRBV7-2 and TRBJ2-7, with 7 middle bases fitting TRBD2. The CDR3 amino acid sequence is: CASGREIPPYEQYF. The nucleotide sequence is TGTGCCAGCGGGCGGGAGATCCCCCCTTACGAGCAGTACTTC.